What follows is one TCR beta chain and its context. Its antigen is undetermined. The sample belongs to a study of PD-1 blockade in classical Hodgkin lymphoma. Turning to the study itself: Nivolumab was administered to patients intravenously at 3 mg/kg every 2 weeks. General observations from the study: It was reported that newly diagnosed patients had less baseline TCR diversity than healthy donors. Complete responders' diversity at baseline resembled that of newly diagnosed patients.

The V end was cut by 0 bases, the J end by 1 base, with 9 bases between. The germline gives CDR1 LNHNV, CDR2 YYDKDF (reference sequence). CDR3 length: 15 residues. The protocol was immunoSEQ multiplex PCR, while the TCRdb copy is restricted to in-frame clones and leaves out a portion. This sample has approximately 150,000 clones, with about 78% found just once. All the patients suffered relapse after autologous stem cell transplantation, and brentuximab vedotin exposure differed. The chain is built from TRBV15 and TRBJ2-5; the D gene is possibly TRBD2 (5 bases). The sequence came from a human donor with classical Hodgkin lymphoma. The material sequenced was peripheral blood mononuclear cells (PBMCs), taken before the second cycle of nivolumab. CDR3 nucleotides: TGTGCCACCAGCAGAGATCGCGGGTCCCAAGAGACCCAGTACTTC. Translating gives CATSRDRGSQETQYF.